This T cell receptor beta chain is from a study of T cells in Graves' hyperthyroidism and ophthalmopathy. Template material for amplifying TCR beta CDR3 regions consisted of RNA transcripts. First-round RT-PCR of the TCR CDR3 relied on the HTBI primer set. TCRdb fed the multiplex PCR reads into MiXCR, producing one record per CDR3 protein. The sample includes around 720,000 distinct CDR3 sequences, roughly a third of them seen just once. Looked up from germline, CDR1 is MNHNY and CDR2 is SVGAGI (reference sequence). This CDR3 is 17 amino acids long. V shed 0 bases and J shed 0 bases, with 15 bases lying between them.

The chain carries TRBV6-6 and TRBJ2-7; D is possibly TRBD1 (6 bases). The sequenced material came from blood. This clonotype originated in a woman in her thirties or forties with Graves' hyperthyroidism. CDR3 region: CASSYSRSDSSSYEQYF. The DNA of the CDR3 is TGTGCCAGCAGTTACTCGAGATCGGACAGTAGCTCCTACGAGCAGTACTTC.